This record concerns one T cell receptor (beta chain) sequence. Which antigen it targets is not known. A much larger clone sits a single nucleotide away, making a read error possible. These data belong to a study of T-cell reconstitution after alpha-beta-depleted transplantation in children (dated by TCRdb to 2016 to 2018). Regarding the research as a whole: Using TCR repertoire profiling, the study followed T-cell immune reconstitution in a quantitative way in children after TCRalphabeta/CD19-depleted allogeneic hematopoietic cell transplantation.

Libraries were prepared through PCR. Sequencer: Illumina HiSeq 2500. TCR libraries were prepared with molecular barcoding, using unique molecular identifiers to normalize TCRbeta repertoire quantification. The public reads were run again by TCRdb, first through fastp at Q25 and then through MiXCR, and only productive beta chains were kept. Each CDR3 protein gets just one entry, which takes the most common genes and DNA from the rows behind it. The sample yields 600,000 to 700,000 distinct CDR3 sequences; roughly 14% were counted once. 0.75% to 0.85% of the sample lies in the top ten. What this sample's treatment or condition label stands for: allogeneic hematopoietic cell transplantation with graft depleted of TCRalphabeta T cells and CD19 B cells. The children who served as transplant recipients had been given grafts of TCRalphabeta/CD19-depleted allogeneic hematopoietic cells. Results the study describes overall, beyond this receptor: Apparently early alphabetaT-cell count recovery about two months after transplant reportedly relied on only several hundred rapidly expanded clones derived from non-depleted graft cells. The frequencies of hyperexpanded clones fell over the following months, and after one year, T-cell counts and TCRbeta diversity were mostly attributed to newly produced T cells. In some patients, high TCRbeta diversity at day 60 was attributed to recipient T cells and intrathymic progenitors that had survived conditioning.

The germline V gene (reference sequence) yields LGHDT for CDR1 and YNNKEL for CDR2. The junction shows trimming of 0 bases on V and 4 bases on J, plus 3 bases between the germline ends. The CDR3 has 12 amino acids, counting the end cysteine and phenylalanine. Only the CDR3 part of the read is kept: 36 bases, read in frame from the first base. The sequence was collected from a girl aged 2 to 9 with congenital amegakaryocytic thrombocytopenia, due to receive a stem cell transplant. The sample consisted of PBMCs, taken before TCRalphabeta/CD19-depleted stem cell transplant. Rearrangement joined TRBV3-1 to TRBJ2-5; the D gene remains uncertain. CDR3 region: CASSQDIETQYF. The DNA reads TGTGCCAGCAGCCAAGATATAGAGACCCAGTACTTC.